This T cell receptor beta chain appears in the sequencing data of a study of blood T cell repertoires in COVID-19. In the study overall: The United States, Italy and Spain supplied acute and convalescent COVID-19 samples.

This clone was counted once. In the authors' methods: By means of reference gene primer amplification, nucleated cell counts were estimated. Produced via immunoSEQ multiplex PCR; TCRdb's table is partial and in-frame only. V, J and clone size derive from that table, while D and trimming were established from the DNA sequence. Of about 170,000 clones in the sample, 88% were seen once. Germline values: CDR1 MDHEN, CDR2 SYDVKM. After removal of 5 bases from V and 4 bases from J, the junction contained 9 bases not matched to a gene. CDR3 length equals 15 residues. The specimen was peripheral blood. The origin of this receptor is a man aged 45-60 years who had recovered from COVID-19. This rearrangement joins TRBV28 to TRBJ1-1; 8 bases fit TRBD1. In DNA form, the CDR3 reads TGTGCCAGCAGTCCCCGGACAGGGAGGGTCACTGAAGCTTTCTTT. It yields the protein CASSPRTGRVTEAFF.